This TCR beta chain is from a study of blood T cell repertoires in COVID-19. Study-level information: COVID-19 samples collected from the United States, Italy and Spain covered acute and convalescent phases. The analysed material was cDNA or gDNA that came from T cells, B-cell-depleted T cells, or PBMCs.

Trimming shortened V by 0 bases and J by 7 bases, and 7 bases separated the two germline ends. CDR1 and CDR2 (germline): MNHEY, SVGAGI. The CDR3 runs 12 residues. Some clones are missing from TCRdb's copy, which holds only in-frame ones; the method was immunoSEQ multiplex PCR. Of approximately 230,000 clones in the sample, approximately 90% were seen once. Two negative PCRs, clearance, or symptom resolution characterized the recovered Cohort 3 donors. The sample consisted of PBMCs or T cells enriched from blood (not recorded which). The V and J genes are TRBV6-5 and TRBJ2-7; D uncertain. This TCR was sampled from a young woman who had recovered from COVID-19. The CDR3 loop reads CASSYSVGEQYF. In nucleotides, the CDR3 is TGTGCCAGCAGTTACTCGGTCGGGGAGCAGTACTTC.